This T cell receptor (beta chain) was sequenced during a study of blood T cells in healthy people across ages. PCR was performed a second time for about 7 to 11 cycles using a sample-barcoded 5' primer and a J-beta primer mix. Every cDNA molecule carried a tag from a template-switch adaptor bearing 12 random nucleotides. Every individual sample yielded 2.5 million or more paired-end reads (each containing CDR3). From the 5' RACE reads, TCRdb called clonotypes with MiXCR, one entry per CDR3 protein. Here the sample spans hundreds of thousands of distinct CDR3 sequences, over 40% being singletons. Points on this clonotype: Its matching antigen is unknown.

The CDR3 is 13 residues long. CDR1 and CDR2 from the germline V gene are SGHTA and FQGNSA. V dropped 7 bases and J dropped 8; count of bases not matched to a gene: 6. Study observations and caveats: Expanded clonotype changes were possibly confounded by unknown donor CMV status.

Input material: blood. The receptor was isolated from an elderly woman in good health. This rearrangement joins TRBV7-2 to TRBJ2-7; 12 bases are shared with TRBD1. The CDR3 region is CASTGGQGAKQYF. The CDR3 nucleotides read TGTGCCAGCACTGGGGGACAGGGGGCCAAGCAGTACTTC.